Below, 24 T cell receptor beta chains from the same sample are listed, as sequenced in a study of T cells in Graves' hyperthyroidism and ophthalmopathy. There were TCR beta CDR3 regions amplified from RNA transcripts. HTBI primers were employed in a first-round RT-PCR of the TCR CDR3. TCRdb reprocessed the multiplex PCR reads via MiXCR and lists one record per CDR3 protein. The sample includes roughly 420,000 distinct CDR3 sequences, more than 15% of them seen just once. The material sequenced was blood. These receptors all stem from a woman between 18 and 30 years old with Graves' hyperthyroidism.

This chain uses TRBV2 with TRBJ1-5, with a possible D match to TRBD1 (6 bases). V shed 8 bases and J shed 6 bases, with 14 bases lying between them. Germline V gene lookup returns CDR1 SNHLY and CDR2 FYNNEI. The CDR3 loop spans 13 amino acids. For the CDR3, the DNA is TGTGCCAGCGGGGGGCCGATGGGTCAGCCCCAGCATTTT. Translated, it gives CASGGPMGQPQHF.

This clonotype was detected ten times or more. The rearrangement joins TRBV6-9 to TRBJ2-6, with 7 positions matching TRBD1. Per germline, CDR1 MNHGY and CDR2 SVAAGI. The CDR3 is 17 residues long. V lost 5 bases, J lost 1 base, and 8 bases stayed unmatched. CDR3 sequence: CASSPGQSLSGANVLTF. The CDR3 DNA sequence: TGTGCCAGCAGTCCGGGACAGTCTTTGTCTGGGGCCAACGTCCTGACTTTC.

The table lists this clonotype with many counts. This sequence joins TRBV9 and TRBJ2-5; D might be TRBD2 (7 bases). Trimming removed 6 bases from V and 5 bases from J, with 17 bases in between. This CDR3 spans 14 amino acids. Germline V gene sequence: CDR1 SGDLS, CDR2 YYNGEE. CDR3 bases: TGTGCCAGCACCCGGTGGGGGGGCGATGAGACCCAGTACTTC. The encoded protein is CASTRWGGDETQYF.

This clonotype was counted at least ten times. The rearrangement joins TRBV4-1 to TRBJ2-1; 15 bases agree with TRBD2. Germline CDR1 reads MGHRA; CDR2 reads YSYEKL. The CDR3 has 16 residues. Trimming cost V 4 bases and J 7 bases; bases outside gene matches: 5. The CDR3 loop reads CASSPPGTSGRNEQFF. Written as DNA, the CDR3 is TGCGCCAGCAGCCCTCCCGGGACTAGCGGGAGGAATGAGCAGTTCTTC.

This clonotype was seen at least ten times. V and J are TRBV7-2 and TRBJ2-1; D is undetermined. With 5 bases removed from V and 2 bases from J, the gap between germline ends came to 13 bases. CDR1 is SGHTA and CDR2 is FQGNSA in the germline V gene. There are 15 residues in the CDR3. CDR3 in amino acids: CASSRRRQAYNEQFF. The CDR3 DNA reads TGTGCCAGCAGCCGCAGACGGCAGGCCTACAATGAGCAGTTCTTC.

The J gene is TRBJ2-7, the V gene TRBV20-1; D call uncertain. The CDR3 runs 13 residues. Germline CDR1 and CDR2: DFQATT and SNEGSKA (reference sequence). V shed 5 bases and J shed 2 bases, with 13 bases lying between them. CDR3 in amino acids: CSAVKGDTYEQYF. The DNA for the CDR3 is TGCAGTGCTGTCAAGGGCGACACCTACGAGCAGTACTTC.

This clonotype was recorded at least ten times. The chain couples TRBV5-1 to TRBJ1-6; D is possibly TRBD1 (5 bases). Germline V lookup: CDR1 SGHRS, CDR2 YFSETQ. With 0 bases removed from V and 9 bases from J, the gap between germline ends came to 10 bases. CDR3 length: 14 amino acids. CDR3 region: CASSLVAGSSPLHF. The CDR3 nucleotides read TGCGCCAGCAGCTTGGTGGCAGGGAGTTCACCCCTCCACTTT.

The rearrangement joins TRBV7-9 to TRBJ2-5; TRBD1 aligns across 9 bases. Germline CDR1 is SEHNR and CDR2 is FQNEAQ (reference sequence). There are 17 residues in the CDR3. V was pared by 0 bases and J by 3 bases, with 8 bases of the junction left unmatched. CDR3 loop: CASSLAGQGSREETQYF. The DNA for the CDR3 is TGTGCCAGCAGCTTAGCCGGACAGGGGTCTAGAGAAGAGACCCAGTACTTC. Full variable domain (outside the CDR3, taken from reference TRBV7-9 and TRBJ2-5): DTGVSQNPRHKITKRGQNVTFRCDPISEHNRLYWYRQTLGQGPEFLTYFQNEAQLEKSRLLSDRFSAERPKGSFSTLEIQRTEQGDSAMYLCASSLAGQGSREETQYFGPGTRLLVL.

This clonotype was seen a few times. This chain uses TRBV4-1 with TRBJ2-1, with 8 bases aligning to TRBD2. There are 16 residues in the CDR3. Germline CDR1 and CDR2: MGHRA and YSYEKL. The J segment lost 0 bases and the V segment lost 3 bases, leaving 4 bases of the junction unmatched. CDR3 in DNA: TGCGCCAGCAGCCACCCCGGGGGGGCCTCCTACAATGAGCAGTTCTTC. It specifies CASSHPGGASYNEQFF.

This clonotype was seen at least ten times. The chain joins TRBV6-1 to TRBJ2-1; 9 bases match TRBD2. This CDR3 is built from 15 residues. Per the germline V gene, CDR1 is MNHNS and CDR2 is SASEGT. The V gene end was trimmed by 5 bases and the J gene end by 7 bases; junction bases not matched to a gene: 9. This CDR3 reads CASSSFRGGGNEQFF. Written as DNA, the CDR3 is TGTGCCAGCAGTTCTTTCCGCGGGGGGGGAAATGAGCAGTTCTTC.

This clonotype was picked up many times. The gene calls are TRBV3-1 and TRBJ1-4; D is unclear. Germline assignment: CDR1 LGHDT and CDR2 YNNKEL (reference sequence). There are 14 residues in the CDR3. V was cut by 4 bases and J by 13 bases, with 19 bases left in between. CDR3 sequence: CASSPKTVLRGLFF. Here the CDR3 DNA reads TGTGCCAGCAGCCCCAAGACGGTCTTGAGAGGACTGTTTTTT.

The table lists this clonotype with many counts. The V and J genes are TRBV20-1 and TRBJ1-2; possibly TRBD1 for D (5 bases). The CDR3 consists of 16 residues. Germline CDR1 DFQATT, CDR2 SNEGSKA (reference sequence). With 0 bases removed from V and 8 bases from J, the gap between germline ends came to 22 bases. CDR3 residues: CSARDSSLQDSRGYTF. CDR3 nucleotide sequence: TGCAGTGCTAGAGATTCATCCCTGCAAGACAGCCGGGGCTACACCTTC.

This clonotype was detected ten times or more. This chain uses TRBV4-1 with TRBJ1-1; D remains ambiguous. The length of the CDR3 is 14 residues. Germline V CDR1 and CDR2: MGHRA, YSYEKL. The V end lost 2 bases, the J end lost 3 bases, and 10 bases lay between the germline ends. CDR3 coding DNA: TGCGCCAGCAGCCAACCCGGACGGGACACTGAAGCTTTCTTT. Protein: CASSQPGRDTEAFF.

This clonotype was seen many times. The chain recombines TRBV11-3 with TRBJ1-1; 7 positions match TRBD1. Germline loops: CDR1 SGHNT, CDR2 YENEEA. The CDR3 has 14 amino acids. After removal of 7 bases from V and 6 bases from J, the junction contained 11 bases not matched to a gene. The CDR3 loop is CASTPAQGWSEAFF. The CDR3, as DNA: TGTGCCAGCACTCCCGCACAGGGGTGGTCTGAAGCTTTCTTT.

This clonotype was counted a few times. The chain has TRBV27 and TRBJ2-3; 14 bases map to TRBD2. Germline CDR1 and CDR2: MNHEY and SMNVEV (reference sequence). Trimming removed 6 bases from V and 2 bases from J; junction bases left unmatched: 4. This CDR3 contains 16 residues. The CDR3: CASSRLAGGYTDTQYF. In DNA form, the CDR3 reads TGTGCCAGCAGCCGACTAGCGGGGGGGTACACAGATACGCAGTATTTT.

To note about this clonotype: The conserved final phenylalanine or tryptophan is absent from the CDR3, which likely points to a read error. The J gene is TRBJ1-2, the V gene TRBV12-3 or TRBV12-4; 9 nucleotides line up with TRBD1. Trimming took 6 bases from V and 4 from J; bases not matched to a gene: 6. The CDR3 is 14 amino acids. The CDR3 sequence is CASRGQGHSYGYTL. In DNA form, the CDR3 reads TGTGCCAGCAGGGGACAGGGACATAGCTATGGCTACACCCTC.

This clonotype has just a few counts. The CDR3 DNA is TGCAGTGCAACGACCTACGGGACTAGCGGGGGGGTTAGTAGCACAGATACGCAGTATTTT. Amino acid sequence: CSATTYGTSGGVSSTDTQYF. The chain joins TRBV20-1 to TRBJ2-3, with 16 positions matching TRBD2. V lost 6 bases, J lost 0 bases, and 15 bases stayed unmatched. CDR3 size: 20 residues. Germline V gene data show CDR1 as DFQATT and CDR2 as SNEGSKA (reference sequence).

The V and J genes are TRBV7-9 and TRBJ2-2; 7 bases are shared with TRBD1. This CDR3 spans 17 amino acids. Trimming took 3 bases from V and 4 from J; bases not matched to a gene: 11. Per the germline V gene, CDR1 is SEHNR and CDR2 is FQNEAQ (reference sequence). CDR3 residues: CASSLTGRAATTGELFF. The CDR3 DNA follows: TGTGCCAGCAGCTTGACAGGGCGGGCGGCCACCACCGGGGAGCTGTTTTTT.

This clonotype was counted at least ten times. The chain is built from TRBV18 and TRBJ1-2; TRBD1 is a possible D gene (6 bases). The germline V gene has CDR1 KGHSH and CDR2 LQKENI. V shed 5 bases and J shed 0 bases, with 10 bases lying between them. The CDR3 runs 14 residues. CDR3 nucleotides: TGTGCCAGCTCAGGTGACAGGACTAACTATGGCTACACCTTC. Its protein product is CASSGDRTNYGYTF.

This clonotype was counted many times. The chain is built from TRBV12-3 or TRBV12-4 and TRBJ1-1; TRBD1 is a possible D gene (5 bases). V was pared by 6 bases and J by 6 bases, with 11 bases between. CDR3 length equals 12 residues. The CDR3 DNA sequence: TGTGCCAGCAGCGTGGGGGGGGCTGAAGCTTTCTTT. Encoded protein: CASSVGGAEAFF.

Ten or more counts support this clonotype. This sequence joins TRBV28 and TRBJ2-7; D gene ambiguous. V dropped 5 bases and J dropped 1 base, with 15 bases sitting between them. The germline gives CDR1 MDHEN, CDR2 SYDVKM. The CDR3 contains 15 residues. The chain's CDR3 is CASSAAHSLSYEQYF. The CDR3 DNA reads TGTGCCAGCAGTGCGGCGCACTCCCTTTCCTACGAGCAGTACTTC. Based on the CDR3 plus reference TRBV28 and TRBJ2-7, the full variable domain is DVKVTQSSRYLVKRTGEKVFLECVQDMDHENMFWYRQDPGLGLRLIYFSYDVKMKEKGDIPEGYSVSREKKERFSLILESASTNQTSMYLCASSAAHSLSYEQYFGPGTRLTVT.

This clonotype appeared many times. The genes are TRBV12-3 or TRBV12-4 and TRBJ2-7; possibly TRBD2 for D (6 bases). The V end was cut by 3 bases, the J end by 3 bases, with 6 bases between. The CDR3 length is 12 residues. CDR3 DNA sequence: TGTGCCAGCAGTTTCGGGGGCTACGAGCAGTACTTC. As protein: CASSFGGYEQYF.

V usage is TRBV10-3 and J usage is TRBJ1-2; 8 bases fit TRBD1. The ends lost 7 bases at V and 3 bases at J; junction bases unmatched: 7. Germline assignment: CDR1 ENHRY and CDR2 SYGVKD. This CDR3 is built from 14 residues. As DNA, the CDR3 is TGTGCCATCACAGGCAGGGGGCCCGACTATGGCTACACCTTC. This sequence encodes CAITGRGPDYGYTF.

This clonotype was seen only a few times. The rearrangement uses TRBV19 and TRBJ1-5; possible D gene TRBD1, 6 bases. The CDR3 extends over 18 amino acids. Per germline, CDR1 LNHDA and CDR2 SQIVND (reference sequence). V shed 1 base and J shed 0 bases, with 16 bases lying between them. Here the CDR3 DNA reads TGTGCCAGTAGTATAGGCCCGCAGGGGACGACTAGCAATCAGCCCCAGCATTTT. It codes for CASSIGPQGTTSNQPQHF.